Shown below are 13 T cell receptor beta chains from a single sample sequenced in a study of blood T cell repertoires in COVID-19. TCRdb's copy holds only in-frame clones and misses some; the assay was immunoSEQ multiplex PCR. This sample has 250,000 to 400,000 clones; roughly nine tenths occur once, and the top ten carry less than 3.5%. Sequenced material: peripheral blood. These receptor sequences come from a woman in her twenties or thirties with COVID-19, enrolled during active disease.

This rearrangement joins TRBV13 to TRBJ2-2; 8 nucleotides line up with TRBD2. From germline, CDR1 is PRHDT and CDR2 FYEKMQ (reference sequence). Trimming cost V 3 bases and J 1 base; bases outside gene matches: 7. CDR3 length: 17 amino acids. The CDR3 loop reads CASSFLSSGVNTGELFF. The CDR3 DNA follows: TGTGCCAGCAGCTTCTTGAGTAGCGGGGTGAACACCGGGGAGCTGTTTTTT.

As to this clone: Other DNA sequences of this sample code for an identical CDR3. This chain uses TRBV11-2 with TRBJ2-1, with TRBD2 matching 12 bases. The CDR3 contains 16 residues. Per the germline V gene, CDR1 is SGHAT and CDR2 is FQNNGV. Trimming took 5 bases from V and 2 from J; bases not matched to a gene: 4. The CDR3, as DNA: TGTGCCAGCAGCCCGCGACTAGCGGGGGCCTACAATGAGCAGTTCTTC. Its protein is CASSPRLAGAYNEQFF.

The chain uses TRBV5-1 and TRBJ2-5; D possibly corresponds to TRBD2 (5 bases). Trimming left V 4 bases short and J 7 bases short, with 14 bases between. Germline loops: CDR1 SGHRS, CDR2 YFSETQ. The CDR3 length is 13 residues. CDR3 in DNA: TGCGCCAGCAGCCCAGGATCCGGAGGGACCCAGTACTTC. Its protein is CASSPGSGGTQYF.

The chain recombines TRBV5-4 with TRBJ1-1, with D unclear. The CDR3 runs to 11 residues. Germline lookup yields CDR1 SGHNT and CDR2 YYREEE (reference sequence). Trimming left V 4 bases short and J 3 bases short, with 4 bases between. The CDR3 DNA follows: TGTGCCAGCAGCCTCGACACTGAAGCTTTCTTT. This gives the protein CASSLDTEAFF.

The chain has TRBV5-6 and TRBJ2-1; TRBD1 matches at 7 bases. CDR3 length equals 14 residues. Losses at the gene ends were 2 bases for V and 9 bases for J; bases not matched to a gene: 8. CDR1 is SGHDT and CDR2 is YYEEEE in the germline V gene. CDR3 sequence (DNA): TGTGCCAGCAGCTTAGGTGACAGGGTCAGTGAGCAGTTCTTC. Protein product: CASSLGDRVSEQFF.

The V call is TRBV19, the J call TRBJ1-5; a possible D gene is TRBD1 (5 bases). Per germline, CDR1 LNHDA and CDR2 SQIVND (reference sequence). The CDR3 sequence is 16 residues long. The V end lost 5 bases, the J end lost 0 bases, and 14 bases lay between the germline ends. Here the CDR3 DNA reads TGTGCCAGTAGTCCAGGGACGGACTATAGCAATCAGCCCCAGCATTTT. As protein: CASSPGTDYSNQPQHF.

For the CDR3, the DNA is TGCGCCAGCAGCTTGGACGGCGGGAGAGGTACAGATACGCAGTATTTT. The encoded protein is CASSLDGGRGTDTQYF. The chain recombines TRBV5-1 with TRBJ2-3; TRBD2 aligns across 7 bases. The junction had 7 bases not matched to a gene; V was cut back by 0 bases and J by 3 bases. This CDR3 comprises 16 residues. Germline-derived CDR1 and CDR2 are SGHRS and YFSETQ.

The chain carries TRBV25-1 and TRBJ1-1; D may be TRBD1 (5 bases). Germline values: CDR1 MGHDK, CDR2 SYGVNS. The CDR3 loop spans 14 amino acids. Trimming pared 7 bases from V and 2 bases from J, leaving 14 bases between. This CDR3 is CASNPLGGNTEAFF. CDR3 bases: TGTGCCAGCAATCCCCTGGGGGGAAACACTGAAGCTTTCTTT.

The rearrangement links TRBV18 to TRBJ2-2, with TRBD1 matching 10 bases. CDR1 KGHSH and CDR2 LQKENI come from the germline V gene. V was clipped by 1 base and J by 5 bases; unmatched bases: 4. The CDR3 covers 16 residues. The CDR3 region has the DNA TGTGCCAGCTCACCACAATGGGACAGGGGAACCGGGGAGCTGTTTTTT. Amino acid sequence: CASSPQWDRGTGELFF.

The chain recombines TRBV6-5 with TRBJ1-1, with D uncertain. In germline, CDR1 is MNHEY, CDR2 SVGAGI. This CDR3 has 13 residues. V was clipped by 7 bases and J by 4 bases, with 13 bases between them. The CDR3 sequence: CASKADPSTEAFF. The CDR3 region has the DNA TGTGCCAGCAAGGCGGATCCTAGCACTGAAGCTTTCTTT.

The chain couples TRBV11-2 to TRBJ2-5, with TRBD1 identical over 10 bases. Germline V CDR1 and CDR2: SGHAT, FQNNGV. The CDR3 consists of 16 residues. The V and J ends lost 7 bases and 5 bases, in that order; junction bases with no gene match: 13. The CDR3 nucleotides are TGTGCCAGCACCTGGACGGGACAGGGGCGTGGGGAGACCCAGTACTTC. Translating gives CASTWTGQGRGETQYF.

The chain uses TRBV6-5 and TRBJ2-1, with 7 bases matching TRBD2. This CDR3 spans 13 amino acids. J was trimmed by 7 bases and V by 7 bases; bases with no gene match: 7. Germline V gene lookup returns CDR1 MNHEY and CDR2 SVGAGI. The CDR3 region is CASTRGGMNEQFF. In DNA, the CDR3 is TGTGCCAGCACCCGGGGAGGGATGAATGAGCAGTTCTTC.

V and J are TRBV15 and TRBJ2-7; D might be TRBD1 (5 bases). Trimming shortened V by 0 bases and J by 4 bases, and 10 bases separated the two germline ends. This CDR3 region has 14 residues. Per the germline V gene, CDR1 is LNHNV and CDR2 is YYDKDF (reference sequence). For the CDR3, the DNA is TGTGCCACCAGCAGAGATAGGGGAAATTACGAGCAGTACTTC. This sequence encodes CATSRDRGNYEQYF. The entire variable domain, with the rest obtained from reference TRBV15 and TRBJ2-7, is as follows: DAMVIQNPRYQVTQFGKPVTLSCSQTLNHNVMYWYQQKSSQAPKLLFHYYDKDFNNEADTPDNFQSRRPNTSFCFLDIRSPGLGDTAMYLCATSRDRGNYEQYFGPGTRLTVT.